These 8 T cell receptor beta chains share one sample of origin, sequenced in a study of cytomegalovirus exposure and HLA in healthy donors. Primers included in the PCR were 60 Vbeta and 13 Jbeta primers. Method: immunoSEQ multiplex PCR; TCRdb's copy keeps in-frame clones and lacks some. The sample lists about 170,000 clones, approximately 84% occurring once. Sequencing was carried out using PBMCs. Every receptor here comes from a man between 18 and 35 years old in good health and CMV-seronegative.

This chain joins TRBV19 and TRBJ2-7; 8 bases fit TRBD2. This CDR3 has 13 residues. V was clipped by 5 bases and J by 0 bases; unmatched bases: 0. Germline CDR1 LNHDA, CDR2 SQIVND (reference sequence). In nucleotides, the CDR3 is TGTGCCAGTAGTGCGGGAGGCTCCTACGAGCAGTACTTC. Translating it yields CASSAGGSYEQYF.

This chain joins TRBV15 and TRBJ1-3; D remains unclear. Germline assignment: CDR1 LNHNV and CDR2 YYDKDF (reference sequence). The ends were cut back, 1 base at V and 0 bases at J, with 10 bases in the middle. CDR3 length: 16 amino acids. The CDR3 here is CATSRVLGSSGNTIYF. The CDR3 region has the DNA TGTGCCACCAGCAGAGTACTCGGGAGCTCTGGAAACACCATATATTTT.

This clone was counted once. V gene TRBV18 combines with J gene TRBJ2-3, with 8 bases aligning to TRBD1. Germline values: CDR1 KGHSH, CDR2 LQKENI. J gave up 0 bases and V 0 bases, and 2 bases lay outside the gene matches. The CDR3 runs to 16 residues. The CDR3 protein is CASSPPGQASTDTQYF. The DNA for the CDR3 is TGTGCCAGCTCACCACCGGGACAGGCTAGCACAGATACGCAGTATTTT.

The genes are TRBV5-1 and TRBJ2-5; D is possibly TRBD1 (6 bases). The germline gives CDR1 SGHRS, CDR2 YFSETQ. Trimming shortened V by 0 bases and J by 3 bases, and 12 bases separated the two germline ends. The CDR3 is made up of 15 amino acids. The CDR3 spells CASSLARGDEETQYF. The CDR3 DNA reads as TGCGCCAGCAGCTTGGCCAGGGGAGACGAAGAGACCCAGTACTTC.

The genes are TRBV4-3 and TRBJ2-3, with TRBD2 matching over 14 bases. The CDR3 totals 17 residues. CDR1 and CDR2 from the germline V gene are LGHNA and YSLEER. With 1 base clipped from V and 4 bases from J, the junction kept 4 bases outside the gene matches. The CDR3 spells CASSQVTGLAGADTQYF. The CDR3 bases are TGCGCCAGCAGCCAAGTAACGGGACTAGCGGGAGCAGATACGCAGTATTTT.

The V gene is TRBV2, the J gene TRBJ1-2; D gene uncertain. Germline loops: CDR1 SNHLY, CDR2 FYNNEI. This CDR3 contains 13 residues. V was trimmed by 5 bases and J by 0 bases, leaving 7 bases between them. CDR3 amino acids: CASSSEANYGYTF. In DNA form, the CDR3 reads TGTGCCAGCAGTAGCGAAGCTAACTATGGCTACACCTTC. The variable domain in full, completed from reference TRBV2 and TRBJ1-2, reads EPEVTQTPSHQVTQMGQEVILRCVPISNHLYFYWYRQILGQKVEFLVSFYNNEISEKSEIFDDQFSVERPDGSNFTLKIRSTKLEDSAMYFCASSSEANYGYTFGSGTRLTVV.

This clone was seen just once. Compared with germline, one end of the junction differs, possibly owing to a read error. The chain links TRBV7-9 to TRBJ2-7; a weak D match, TRBD2 (8 bases). Per germline, CDR1 SEHNR and CDR2 FQNEAQ (reference sequence). This CDR3 has 14 residues. The CDR3 protein is CSSSLAGQTYEQYF. CDR3 nucleotides: TGTTCCAGCAGCTTAGCGGGACAGACTTACGAGCAGTACTTC. Looking up the rest from reference TRBV7-9 and TRBJ2-7 gives the full variable domain: DTGVSQNPRHKITKRGQNVTFRCDPISEHNRLYWYRQTLGQGPEFLTYFQNEAQLEKSRLLSDRFSAERPKGSFSTLEIQRTEQGDSAMYLCSSSLAGQTYEQYFGPGTRLTVT.

V gene TRBV4-1 combines with J gene TRBJ2-2; D is perhaps TRBD1 (5 bases). Trimming took off 0 bases at V and 0 bases at J, with 11 bases between the two ends. This CDR3 spans 17 amino acids. CDR1 MGHRA and CDR2 YSYEKL come from the germline V gene. CDR3 sequence reads: CASSQDMTVANTGELFF. In nucleotides, the CDR3 is TGCGCCAGCAGCCAAGATATGACAGTCGCGAACACCGGGGAGCTGTTTTTT.